This T cell receptor beta chain was found in a study of T cell responses to AZD1222 COVID-19 vaccine. General study results and limits: Samples come after the peak T cell response, not at day 14. CD4 TCRs linked to vaccination spanned spike, dominating at 160-218 and 743-854. Close to half of spike-specific TCRs reportedly recognize unmutated variant regions. Females outnumbered males among donors, who were mostly white British; clonal diversity was possibly underestimated.

Looked up from germline, CDR1 is SGHRS and CDR2 is YFSETQ. The CDR3 totals 17 residues. With V trimmed by 0 bases and J by 4 bases, 11 bases remained unmatched. Comments on this clone: Its antigen is not identified.

The protocol was immunoSEQ multiplex PCR, while the TCRdb copy is restricted to in-frame clones and leaves out a portion. Counted here are about 100,000 clones, around nine tenths occurring once; the ten biggest clones make up less than 2.5%. The V call is TRBV5-1, the J call TRBJ2-7; 9 nucleotides line up with TRBD2. The TCR sequence derives from an adult who received the AZD1222 COVID-19 vaccine. The material sequenced was peripheral blood, taken 28 days after the second AZD1222 dose. The CDR3 is CASSLEPGLARGYEQYF. DNA of the CDR3: TGCGCCAGCAGCTTGGAGCCCGGACTAGCGCGAGGTTACGAGCAGTACTTC.